This T cell receptor (beta chain) was sequenced in a study of radiation and T cells in renal cell carcinoma. Study context: Nephrectomy followed 15 Gy stereotactic body radiation by 4 weeks.

The time point was: blood 2 weeks post-SBRT. Treatment meaning: 15 Gy SBRT to primary tumor, nephrectomy 4 weeks later. Assay: immunoSEQ multiplex PCR; the TCRdb copy retains only in-frame clones and omits some. The sample lists 100,000 to 150,000 clones; roughly four fifths were seen once. The germline gives CDR1 SGHRS, CDR2 YFSETQ. This CDR3 has 14 residues. Trimming took off 2 bases at V and 8 bases at J, with 16 bases between the two ends. The clonotype was recovered from a man aged 50 to 59 with renal cell carcinoma. The source was blood, collected from a patient whose treatment included radiotherapy and nephrectomy. The chain is built from TRBV5-1 and TRBJ1-1; weak D call: TRBD1 (5 bases). For the CDR3, the DNA is TGCGCCAGCAGCTTCGGGGGAGGGGCCCAAGAAGCTTTCTTT. Its protein is CASSFGGGAQEAFF.